The entry below gives a single T cell receptor (beta chain) sequence along with its context. Its antigen remains unidentified. Built from TCR beta cDNA, the libraries had unique molecular identifiers in them. Some 500,000 cDNA molecules were obtained per 1 to 10 million input T cells. TCRdb re-called the PCR reads with MiXCR, one entry per CDR3 protein. The sample holds about 760,000 distinct CDR3 sequences; around 27% are singletons and the top ten take 0.56%. These data are taken from a study of post-analysis software for immune sequencing data. Overall study context: Relapsing-remitting, secondary progressive and progressive-relapsing forms of multiple sclerosis all featured among disease courses.

Study-level results: Higher frequency in patients than in controls was seen for about five TRBV segments, with TRBV5-6, TRBV5-1 and TRBV20-1 among them.

Germline CDR1 is SGHTS and CDR2 is YDEGEE. V dropped 1 base and J dropped 0 bases, with 7 bases sitting between them. CDR3 length: 15 residues. Input material: blood. The sequence was collected from a girl under 18 with multiple sclerosis. The V call is TRBV5-8, the J call TRBJ2-2; unclear D gene. The CDR3 DNA is TGTGCCAGCAGCTTGTACGGACCGAACACCGGGGAGCTGTTTTTT. This codes for CASSLYGPNTGELFF.